This T cell receptor beta chain appears in the sequencing data of a study of blood T cells in healthy people across ages. Then a second PCR, running roughly 6 to 12 cycles, was carried out with a sample-barcoded 5' primer and a J-beta primer mix. Every single cDNA molecule received a tag from a template-switch adaptor with 12 random nucleotides. TCRdb used MiXCR to reprocess the 5' RACE reads, holding one entry per CDR3 protein. The profile shows around 400,000 distinct CDR3 sequences, 45% to 60% of them singletons. General study findings and limits: Total diversity from one million sequenced T cells was likely underestimated. The donors' CMV status was not determined, possibly confounding changes in expanded clonotypes. TCR beta diversity correlated strongly with naive T cell percentage.

Trimming at V came to 7 bases and at J to 9 bases, leaving 9 bases not matched to a gene. The CDR3 covers 13 residues. Germline CDR1 is ENHRY and CDR2 is SYGVKD. Note on this clonotype: The target antigen is unknown.

The sequence was obtained from a man aged 55 to 70 in good health. The sequenced sample consisted of blood. This rearrangement joins TRBV10-3 to TRBJ2-1; 7 bases line up with TRBD1. In DNA form, the CDR3 reads TGTGCCATCACCGGGGACAGCCGCGGTGAGCAGTTCTTC. Amino acid sequence: CAITGDSRGEQFF.